This TCR beta chain was recovered during a study of shared clonotypes between healthy human individuals. Background on the study: Three CD4 naive, three CD4 memory, two CD8 naive and one CD8 memory plate were used per donor.

Clones were sequenced by immunoSEQ multiplex PCR, and TCRdb holds only the in-frame ones, with some missing. Of about 680,000 clones in the sample, around 72% were seen once. Germline V gene data show CDR1 as SGHDT and CDR2 as YYEEEE. CDR3 size: 14 residues. With 1 base removed from V and 3 bases from J, the gap between germline ends came to 8 bases. In this sample, this clone turned up once. This chain joins TRBV5-6 and TRBJ1-5; D call uncertain. Sequencing was performed on memory CD4+ T cells sorted from blood. Noted subset: CD45RA-negative fraction. This sequence was found in a woman aged 25-40 years in good health. For the CDR3, the DNA is TGTGCCAGCAGCTTGAAGACGGACAATCAGCCCCAGCATTTT. Protein product: CASSLKTDNQPQHF.